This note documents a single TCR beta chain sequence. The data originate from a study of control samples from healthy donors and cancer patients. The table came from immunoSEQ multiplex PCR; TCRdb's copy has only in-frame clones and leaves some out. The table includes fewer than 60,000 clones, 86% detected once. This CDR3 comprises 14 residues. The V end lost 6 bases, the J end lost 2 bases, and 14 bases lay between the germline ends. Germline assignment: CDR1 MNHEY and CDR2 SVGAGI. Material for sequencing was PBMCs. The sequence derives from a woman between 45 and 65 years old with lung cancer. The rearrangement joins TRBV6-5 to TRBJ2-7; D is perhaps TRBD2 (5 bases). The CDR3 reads CASRTNPGPYEQYF. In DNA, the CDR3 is TGTGCCAGCAGGACTAACCCCGGACCCTACGAGCAGTACTTC.